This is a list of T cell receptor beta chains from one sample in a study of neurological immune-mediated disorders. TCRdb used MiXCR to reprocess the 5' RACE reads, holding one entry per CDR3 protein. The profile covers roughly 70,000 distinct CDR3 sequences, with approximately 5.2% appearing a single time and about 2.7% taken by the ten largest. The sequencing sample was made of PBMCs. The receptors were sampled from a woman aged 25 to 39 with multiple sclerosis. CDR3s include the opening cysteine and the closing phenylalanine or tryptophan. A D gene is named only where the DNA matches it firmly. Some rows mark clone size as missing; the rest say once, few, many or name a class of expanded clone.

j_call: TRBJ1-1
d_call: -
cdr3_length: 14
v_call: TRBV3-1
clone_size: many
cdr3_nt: TGTGCCAGCAGCCAGGGAATCGGGAGGGCTGAAGCTTTCTTT
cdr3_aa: CASSQGIGRAEAFF

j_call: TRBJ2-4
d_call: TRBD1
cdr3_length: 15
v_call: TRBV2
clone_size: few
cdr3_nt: TGTGCCAGCTGTCTCGGACAGGGAGCCAAAAACATTCAGTACTTC
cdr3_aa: CASCLGQGAKNIQYF

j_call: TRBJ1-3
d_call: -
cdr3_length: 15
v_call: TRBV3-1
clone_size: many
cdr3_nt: TGTGCCAGCAGCCAAGTTCGGGTGGCGGGAAACACCATATATTTT
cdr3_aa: CASSQVRVAGNTIYF

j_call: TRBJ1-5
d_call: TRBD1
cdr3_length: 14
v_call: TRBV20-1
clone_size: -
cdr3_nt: TGCAGTGCGAAGGGACAGGGACCAAATCAGCCCCAGAATTTT
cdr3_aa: CSAKGQGPNQPQNF

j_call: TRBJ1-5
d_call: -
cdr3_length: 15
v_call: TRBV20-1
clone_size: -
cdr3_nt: TGCAGTGCTGTCCGGGAAGCGGGCGGCAATCAGCCCCAGAATTTT
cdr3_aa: CSAVREAGGNQPQNF

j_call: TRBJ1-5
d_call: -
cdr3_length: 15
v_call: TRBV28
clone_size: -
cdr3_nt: -
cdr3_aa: CASSFAGGAGQPQNF

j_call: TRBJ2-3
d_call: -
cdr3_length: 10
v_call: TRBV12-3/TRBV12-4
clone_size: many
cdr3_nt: TGTGCCAGCAGCCTTGCTACGCAGTATTTT
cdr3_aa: CASSLATQYF

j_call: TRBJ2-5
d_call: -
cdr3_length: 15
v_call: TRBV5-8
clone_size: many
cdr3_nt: TGTGCCAGCAGCCGCTACCCCGGGGGGCAGGAGACCCAGTACTTC
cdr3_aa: CASSRYPGGQETQYF

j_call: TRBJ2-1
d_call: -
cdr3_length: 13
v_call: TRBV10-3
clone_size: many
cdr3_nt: TGTGCCATCAGTCAGGACAGTTACAATGAGCAGTTCTTC
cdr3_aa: CAISQDSYNEQFF

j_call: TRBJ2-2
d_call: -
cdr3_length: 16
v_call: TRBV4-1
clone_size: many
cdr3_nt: TGCGCCAGCAGCCAAACTAAGAGGCACAACACCGGGGAGCTGTTTTTT
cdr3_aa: CASSQTKRHNTGELFF

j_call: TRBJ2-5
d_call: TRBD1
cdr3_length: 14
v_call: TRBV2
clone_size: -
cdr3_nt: TGTGCCAGCAGTGAGACAGGGAGCCAAGAGACCCAGTACTTC
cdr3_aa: CASSETGSQETQYF

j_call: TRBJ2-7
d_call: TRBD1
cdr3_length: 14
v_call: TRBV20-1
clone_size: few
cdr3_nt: TGCAGTGCTGGACAAGGGACAGGGGACGACGAGCAGTACTTC
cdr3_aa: CSAGQGTGDDEQYF

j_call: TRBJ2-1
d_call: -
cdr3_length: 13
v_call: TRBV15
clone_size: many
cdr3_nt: TGTGCCACCAGCAGAGTTGGGCGGATTGAGCAGTTCTTC
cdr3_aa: CATSRVGRIEQFF

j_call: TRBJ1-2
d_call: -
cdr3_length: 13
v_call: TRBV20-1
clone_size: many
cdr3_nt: TGCAGTGCTATCAACAGGGCCAACTATGGCTACACCTTC
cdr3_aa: CSAINRANYGYTF

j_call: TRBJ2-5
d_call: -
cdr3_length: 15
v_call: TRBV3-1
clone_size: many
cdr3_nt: TGTGCCAGCAGCCAAGATCAGGAGGGGGAAGAGACCCAGTACTTC
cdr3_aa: CASSQDQEGEETQYF

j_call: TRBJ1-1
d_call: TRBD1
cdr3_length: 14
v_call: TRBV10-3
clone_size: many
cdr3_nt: TGTGCCATCAGTGAGTCGGGACAGGGGATCGGGGCTTTCTTT
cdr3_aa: CAISESGQGIGAFF

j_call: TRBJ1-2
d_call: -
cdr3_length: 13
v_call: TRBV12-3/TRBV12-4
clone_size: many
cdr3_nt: TGTGCCAGCAGTTTGGTCTCGGACTATGGCTACACCTTC
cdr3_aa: CASSLVSDYGYTF

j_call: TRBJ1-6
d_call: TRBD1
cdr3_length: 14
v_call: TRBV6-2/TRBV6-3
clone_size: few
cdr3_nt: TGTGCCAGCAGCCTCGACAGGGGTCTTTCACCCCTCCACTTT
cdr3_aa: CASSLDRGLSPLHF

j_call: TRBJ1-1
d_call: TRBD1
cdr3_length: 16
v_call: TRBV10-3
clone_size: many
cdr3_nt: TGTGCCATCAGTGAGTCGACGACAGGGCTTAGCACTGAAGCTTTCTTT
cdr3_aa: CAISESTTGLSTEAFF

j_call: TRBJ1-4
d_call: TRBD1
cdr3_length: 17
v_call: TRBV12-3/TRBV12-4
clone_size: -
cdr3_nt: TGTGCCAGCAGTTCCCAGACAGGGGGCTCAACTAATGAAAAACTGTTTTTT
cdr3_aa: CASSSQTGGSTNEKLFF

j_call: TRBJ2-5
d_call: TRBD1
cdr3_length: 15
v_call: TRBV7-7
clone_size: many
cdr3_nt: TGTGCTAGCACCCTAGCTGCCGGGGACAGGGAGACCCAGTACTTC
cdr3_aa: CASTLAAGDRETQYF

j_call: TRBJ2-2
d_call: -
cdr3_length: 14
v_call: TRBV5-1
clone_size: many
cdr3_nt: TGCGCCAGCAGCCCAAGGGCAGGTGCCGGGGAGCTGTTTTTT
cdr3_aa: CASSPRAGAGELFF

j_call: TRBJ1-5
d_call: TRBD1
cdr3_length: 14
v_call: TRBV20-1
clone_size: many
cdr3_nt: TGCAGTGCTTCCAAGACAGGGCGCAATCAGCCCCAGCATTTT
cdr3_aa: CSASKTGRNQPQHF

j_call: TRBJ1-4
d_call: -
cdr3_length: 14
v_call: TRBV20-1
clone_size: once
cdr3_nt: TGCAGTGCTAGTGGTGGGGGGAGCGAAGAAAAACTGTTTTTT
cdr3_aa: CSASGGGSEEKLFF

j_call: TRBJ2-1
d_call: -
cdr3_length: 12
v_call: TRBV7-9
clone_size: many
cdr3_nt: TGTGCCAGCAGTAATCAGGGCCATGAGCAGTTCTTC
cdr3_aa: CASSNQGHEQFF

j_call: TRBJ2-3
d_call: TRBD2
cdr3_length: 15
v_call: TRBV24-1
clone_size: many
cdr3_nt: TGTGCCACCAGTGATAAGCGGGGGGGCACAGATACGCAGTATTTT
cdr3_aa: CATSDKRGGTDTQYF

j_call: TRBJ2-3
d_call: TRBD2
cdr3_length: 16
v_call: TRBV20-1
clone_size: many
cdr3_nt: TGCAGTGCTGGGGGGTCGGCTAGCGGGGGGGCAGATACGCAGTATTTT
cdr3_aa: CSAGGSASGGADTQYF

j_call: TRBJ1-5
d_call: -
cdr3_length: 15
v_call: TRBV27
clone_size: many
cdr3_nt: TGTGCCAGCAGTTTCCTGGGACAAGGAAATCAGCCCCAGCATTTT
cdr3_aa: CASSFLGQGNQPQHF

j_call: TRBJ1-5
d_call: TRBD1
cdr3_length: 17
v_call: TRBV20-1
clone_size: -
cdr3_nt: TGCAGTGCTAGAGATCCGTGGGACAGGGTTGGCAATCAGCCCCAGAATTTT
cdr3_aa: CSARDPWDRVGNQPQNF

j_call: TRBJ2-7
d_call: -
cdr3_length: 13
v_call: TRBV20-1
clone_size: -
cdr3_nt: TGCAGTGCTTGGGACCCTCCCGGCCAAGAGCAGTACTTC
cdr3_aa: CSAWDPPGQEQYF

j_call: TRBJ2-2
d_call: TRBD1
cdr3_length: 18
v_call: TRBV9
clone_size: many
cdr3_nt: TGTGCCAGCAGCGTAGCGAAATCGGGACAGGAGGACACCGGGGAGCTGTTTTTT
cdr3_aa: CASSVAKSGQEDTGELFF

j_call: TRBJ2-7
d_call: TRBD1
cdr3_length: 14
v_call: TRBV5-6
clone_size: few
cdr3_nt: TGTGCCAGCAGCTCCGGGACAGGGTTCAACGAGCAGTACTTC
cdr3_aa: CASSSGTGFNEQYF

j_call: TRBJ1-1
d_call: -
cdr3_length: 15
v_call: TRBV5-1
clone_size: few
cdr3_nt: TGCGCCAGCAGCTTAGAAGGCACAACGAACACTGAAGCTTTCTTT
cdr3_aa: CASSLEGTTNTEAFF

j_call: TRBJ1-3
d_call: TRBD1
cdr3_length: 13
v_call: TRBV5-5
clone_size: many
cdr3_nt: TGTGCCAGCACCCCGGGACAGGGAAACACCATATATTTT
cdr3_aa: CASTPGQGNTIYF

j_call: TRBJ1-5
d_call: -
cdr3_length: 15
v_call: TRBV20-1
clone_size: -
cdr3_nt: TGCAGTGCTAGACGGCGGGCGGGAAGCAATCAGCCCCAGCATTTT
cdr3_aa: CSARRRAGSNQPQHF

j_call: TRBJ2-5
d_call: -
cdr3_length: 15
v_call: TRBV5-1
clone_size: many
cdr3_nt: TGCGCCAGCAGCCCCGGGACCCTCCCCCAAGAGACCCAGTACTTC
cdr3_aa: CASSPGTLPQETQYF

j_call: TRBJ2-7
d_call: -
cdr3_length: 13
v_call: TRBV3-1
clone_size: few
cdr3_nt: TGTGCCAGCAGCCTAAGGGGGGTCAACGAGCAGTACTTC
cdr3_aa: CASSLRGVNEQYF

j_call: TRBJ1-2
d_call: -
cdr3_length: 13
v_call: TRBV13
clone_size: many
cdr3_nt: TGTGCCAGCAGTGTATCAGGGGTCTACGGCTACACCTTC
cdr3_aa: CASSVSGVYGYTF

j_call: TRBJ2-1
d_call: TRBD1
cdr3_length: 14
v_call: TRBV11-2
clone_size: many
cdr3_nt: TGTGCCAGCACTCGGGACAGGGGGCAGGGTGAGCAGTTCTTC
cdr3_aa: CASTRDRGQGEQFF

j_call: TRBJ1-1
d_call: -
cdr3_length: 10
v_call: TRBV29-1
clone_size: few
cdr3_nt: TGCAGCGTTGAAGTGAGGGGGACTTTCTTT
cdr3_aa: CSVEVRGTFF

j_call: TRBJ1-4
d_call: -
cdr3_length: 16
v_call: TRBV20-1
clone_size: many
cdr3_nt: TGCAGTTCCTCTCCAATGGGGAGGGGGGGGAATGAAAAACTGTTTTTT
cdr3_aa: CSSSPMGRGGNEKLFF

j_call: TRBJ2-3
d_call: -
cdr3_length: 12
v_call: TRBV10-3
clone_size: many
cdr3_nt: TGTGCCATTTCGACAGGAACAGATACGCAGTATTTT
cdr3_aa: CAISTGTDTQYF

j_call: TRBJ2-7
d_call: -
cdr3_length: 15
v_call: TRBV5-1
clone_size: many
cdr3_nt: TGCGCCAGCAGCTCCGGGAAGGACGGTGCCTACGAGCAGTACTTC
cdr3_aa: CASSSGKDGAYEQYF

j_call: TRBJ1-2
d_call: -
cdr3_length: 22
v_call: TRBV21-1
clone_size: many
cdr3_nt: TGTGCCAGCAGCAAATTTGGAGAGGTGCTCCCTTTATGGATCATTATTCCAGTTGGCTACACCTTC
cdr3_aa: CASSKFGEVLPLWIIIPVGYTF

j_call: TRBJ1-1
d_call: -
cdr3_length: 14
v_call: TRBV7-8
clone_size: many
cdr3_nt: TGTGCCAGCAGCTTAGTAGGCCCAGACACTGAAGCTTTCTTT
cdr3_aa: CASSLVGPDTEAFF

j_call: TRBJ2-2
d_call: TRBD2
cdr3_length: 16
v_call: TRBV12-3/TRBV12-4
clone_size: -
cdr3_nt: TGTGCCAGCAGCCTCTTCGGGGGGGCCAACACCGGGGAGCTGTTTTTT
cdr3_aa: CASSLFGGANTGELFF

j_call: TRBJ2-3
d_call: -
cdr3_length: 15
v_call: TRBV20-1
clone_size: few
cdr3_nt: TGCAGTCGGACCCTCGAGACGGCTAGCACAGATACGCAGTATTTT
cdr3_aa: CSRTLETASTDTQYF

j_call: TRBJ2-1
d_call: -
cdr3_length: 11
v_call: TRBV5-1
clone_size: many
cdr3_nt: TGCGCCAGCAGCCGCCAAGGAGAGCAGTTCTTC
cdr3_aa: CASSRQGEQFF

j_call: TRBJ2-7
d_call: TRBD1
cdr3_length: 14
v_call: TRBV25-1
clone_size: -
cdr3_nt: TGTGCCAGCTCCTCGACAGGGATATGGCTCGAGCAGTACTTC
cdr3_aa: CASSSTGIWLEQYF

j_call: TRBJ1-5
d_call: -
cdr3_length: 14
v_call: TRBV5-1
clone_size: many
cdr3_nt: TGCGCCAGCAGCCTGGGTGACGGCAATCAGCCCCAGCATTTT
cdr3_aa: CASSLGDGNQPQHF

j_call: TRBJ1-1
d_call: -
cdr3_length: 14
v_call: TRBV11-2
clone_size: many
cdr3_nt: TGTGCCAGCACTTCGTCCCGGGATCACACTGAAGCTTTCTTT
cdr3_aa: CASTSSRDHTEAFF

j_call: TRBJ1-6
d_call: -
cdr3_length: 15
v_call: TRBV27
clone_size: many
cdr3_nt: TGTGCCAGCAGCTTCGAGGGACGGAATAATTCACCCCTCCACTTT
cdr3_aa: CASSFEGRNNSPLHF